This entry features one TCR beta chain sequence. Its target is unknown. This entry comes from a study of cytomegalovirus exposure and HLA in healthy donors. Study-level points and caveats: For most TCR sequences rarity was the rule, although some public TCRs occurred in many donors.

Data came from immunoSEQ multiplex PCR; TCRdb stores just in-frame clones and leaves some out. The sample records roughly 56,000 clones, around 94% being singletons. This TCR derives from a man aged 18 to 29 in good health and CMV-seronegative. The material sequenced was PBMCs.

The CDR3 sequence is CASSLGSPGNEQFF. CDR3 nucleotides: TGTGCCAGCAGCTTGGGTTCACCAGGGAATGAGCAGTTCTTC. The gene calls are TRBV7-9 and TRBJ2-1; D may be TRBD1 (5 bases). The germline CDR1 and CDR2 sequences are SEHNR and FQNEAQ (reference sequence). This CDR3 contains 14 residues. V lost 3 bases and J 7 bases, leaving 13 bases between the germline ends.